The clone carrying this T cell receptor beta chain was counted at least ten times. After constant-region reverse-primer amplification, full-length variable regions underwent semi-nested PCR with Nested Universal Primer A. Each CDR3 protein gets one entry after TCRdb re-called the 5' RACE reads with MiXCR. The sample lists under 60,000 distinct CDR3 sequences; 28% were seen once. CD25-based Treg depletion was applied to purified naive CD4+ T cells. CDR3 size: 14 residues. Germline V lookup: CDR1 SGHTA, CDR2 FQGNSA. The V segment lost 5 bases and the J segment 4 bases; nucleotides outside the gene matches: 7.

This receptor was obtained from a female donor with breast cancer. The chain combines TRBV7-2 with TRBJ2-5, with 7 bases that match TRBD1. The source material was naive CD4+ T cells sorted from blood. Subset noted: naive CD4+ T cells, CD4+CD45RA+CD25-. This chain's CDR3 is CASSLGAGGETQYF. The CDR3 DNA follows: TGTGCCAGCAGCCTAGGGGCAGGGGGAGAGACCCAGTACTTC. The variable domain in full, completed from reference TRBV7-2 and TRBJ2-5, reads GAGVSQSPSNKVTEKGKDVELRCDPISGHTALYWYRQSLGQGLEFLIYFQGNSAPDKSGLPSDRFSAERTGGSVSTLTIQRTQQEDSAVYLCASSLGAGGETQYFGPGTRLLVL.